These 19 T cell receptor beta chains came from one sample sequenced in a study of blood T cells in healthy people across ages. Primers used in a second PCR of roughly 6 to 12 cycles were a sample-barcoded 5' primer and a J-beta primer mix. TCRdb passed the 5' RACE reads through MiXCR, listing each CDR3 protein once. This sample carries almost 800,000 distinct CDR3 sequences, roughly 64% of them seen once, and the ten largest clones take about 20%. Source material: blood. The origin of the receptors is a man between 25 and 39 years old in good health.

The sample holds one count of this clonotype. This chain connects TRBV10-3 to TRBJ1-5; 7 nucleotides line up with TRBD1. J lost 9 bases, V lost 10 bases, and 9 bases had no gene match. The CDR3 sequence is 12 residues long. Per the germline V gene, CDR1 is ENHRY and CDR2 is SYGVKD. In DNA form, the CDR3 reads TGTGCCACAAGACAGGGCCGGGCGCCCCAGCATTTT. This sequence encodes CATRQGRAPQHF.

This chain connects TRBV20-1 to TRBJ2-5; D possibly corresponds to TRBD1 (5 bases). Germline loops: CDR1 DFQATT, CDR2 SNEGSKA (reference sequence). The ends were cut back, 0 bases at V and 5 bases at J, with 19 bases in the middle. The CDR3 contains 16 residues. As DNA, the CDR3 is TGCAGTGCTAGAGATCTGGCCAGGGTAATTTGGGAGACCCAGTACTTC. It translates to CSARDLARVIWETQYF.

This chain joins TRBV29-1 and TRBJ2-3; 11 bases are a match to TRBD2. V was pared by 5 bases and J by 8 bases, with 9 bases of the junction left unmatched. Germline V gene sequence: CDR1 SQVTM, CDR2 ANQGSEA. This CDR3 has 14 residues. The CDR3 reads CSVRVAGGLPTQYF. The DNA of the CDR3 is TGCAGCGTTCGAGTAGCGGGGGGGCTCCCTACGCAGTATTTT.

The V call is TRBV7-2, the J call TRBJ2-5, with a tentative D call TRBD1 (6 bases). The CDR3 loop spans 13 amino acids. Germline lookup yields CDR1 SGHTA and CDR2 FQGNSA. The V gene lost 1 base and the J gene lost 7 bases, with 10 bases spanning the gap. CDR3 region: CASSLVGGGTQYF. In nucleotides, the CDR3 is TGTGCCAGCAGCTTAGTAGGGGGTGGGACCCAGTACTTC.

The DNA for the CDR3 is TGTGCCAGCAGCAAGCTCAATTCACCCCTCCACTTT. Its protein product is CASSKLNSPLHF. The V gene is TRBV21-1, the J gene TRBJ1-6. TRBV21-1 is reported as a pseudogene. The CDR3 consists of 12 residues.

V is TRBV6-1 and J is TRBJ2-7; TRBD1 aligns across 8 bases. This CDR3 comprises 13 residues. J was trimmed by 3 bases and V by 6 bases; bases with no gene match: 4. Germline V gives CDR1 MNHNS, CDR2 SASEGT. CDR3 protein: CASRDRGIYEQYF. The CDR3 region has the DNA TGTGCCAGCAGAGACAGGGGTATCTACGAGCAGTACTTC.

This clonotype was detected a few times. The V gene is TRBV29-1, the J gene TRBJ2-1; the match to TRBD2 covers 15 bases. The CDR3 extends over 14 amino acids. Germline loops: CDR1 SQVTM, CDR2 ANQGSEA. V dropped 6 bases and J dropped 7; count of bases not matched to a gene: 4. CDR3 region: CSVGLAGGQNEQFF. The CDR3 DNA reads TGCAGCGTGGGACTAGCGGGAGGCCAGAATGAGCAGTTCTTC.

The rearrangement uses TRBV16 and TRBJ2-1, with unresolved D. V was pared by 4 bases and J by 3 bases, with 10 bases between. Germline V lookup: CDR1 KGHSY, CDR2 FQNENV. The CDR3 contains 14 residues. The CDR3 coding sequence is TGTGCCAGCAGCCCACAACGCCGCTACAATGAGCAGTTCTTC. Translating gives CASSPQRRYNEQFF.

This clonotype has only one observation. The V and J genes are TRBV7-2 and TRBJ2-3; D uncertain. The germline CDR1 and CDR2 sequences are SGHTA and FQGNSA. The CDR3 consists of 14 residues. Trimming cost V 1 base and J 4 bases, with 9 bases left between them. The CDR3 DNA reads as TGTGCCAGCAGCTTAGAAGCGTGGGCAGATACGCAGTATTTT. It encodes CASSLEAWADTQYF.

The V and J genes are TRBV6-5 and TRBJ2-5; D unresolved. The germline CDR1 and CDR2 sequences are MNHEY and SVGAGI. V lost 5 bases, J lost 4 bases, and 11 bases lay in between. The CDR3 contains 13 residues. CDR3 nucleotides: TGTGCCAGCAGTGGTTTAGGGCCAGAGACCCAGTACTTC. Translation gives CASSGLGPETQYF.

This clonotype was detected only a few times. The rearrangement links TRBV10-3 to TRBJ2-7; no clear D gene. V dropped 2 bases and J dropped 2 bases, with 10 bases sitting between them. The CDR3 loop spans 14 amino acids. Germline loops: CDR1 ENHRY, CDR2 SYGVKD. This CDR3 reads CAISEGSPTYEQYF. CDR3 sequence (DNA): TGTGCCATCAGTGAGGGGTCCCCAACCTACGAGCAGTACTTC.

This clonotype was found a few times. This chain connects TRBV7-2 to TRBJ2-3; D may match TRBD1 or TRBD2 (6 bases each). Germline V gives CDR1 SGHTA, CDR2 FQGNSA. There are 16 residues in the CDR3. V lost 1 base to trimming and J lost 3 bases, with 14 bases between them. This chain's CDR3 is CASSLGGAGWTDTQYF. CDR3 nucleotide sequence: TGTGCCAGCAGCTTAGGGGGGGCAGGGTGGACAGATACGCAGTATTTT. The whole variable domain, filled in from reference TRBV7-2 and TRBJ2-3, reads GAGVSQSPSNKVTEKGKDVELRCDPISGHTALYWYRQSLGQGLEFLIYFQGNSAPDKSGLPSDRFSAERTGGSVSTLTIQRTQQEDSAVYLCASSLGGAGWTDTQYFGPGTRLTVL.

Worth noting for this clonotype: Its ends do not fully match the called genes, so a read error is possible. The chain links TRBV7-2 to TRBJ1-2; weak D call: TRBD1 (5 bases). This CDR3 region has 13 residues. Per germline, CDR1 SGHTA and CDR2 FQGNSA. CDR3 coding DNA: TGCGCCAGCAGCTTACTCGGGGCAGACTCGGGCACCTTC. Translating gives CASSLLGADSGTF.

This clonotype was seen only a few times. CDR3 sequence (DNA): TGTGCCAGCAGCCAAGATTTGGGTTTACATAAAAACATTCAGTACTTC. Residues: CASSQDLGLHKNIQYF. The V gene is TRBV4-2, the J gene TRBJ2-4; D remains unclear. The CDR3 sequence is 16 residues long. V was shortened by 0 bases and J by 4 bases, with 13 bases between the two germline ends. Germline CDR1 and CDR2: LGHNA and YNFKEQ.

This clonotype appeared a single time. The chain couples TRBV6-2 or TRBV6-3 to TRBJ2-4; TRBD2 aligns across 11 bases. The DNA end favors TRBJ2-7, so the J call may be wrong. The CDR3 runs to 14 residues. CDR1 and CDR2 (germline): MNHEY, SVGEGT. The CDR3 here is CATLAGGGPYEQYF. The DNA of the CDR3 is TGTGCCACTCTAGCGGGAGGTGGGCCGTACGAGCAGTACTTC.

This clonotype was detected only once. One end of the junction fails to match germline, which may point to a read error. The gene calls are TRBV6-5 and TRBJ2-1, with 9 bases that match TRBD1. This CDR3 comprises 16 residues. In germline, CDR1 is MNHEY, CDR2 SVGAGI. CDR3 loop: CASSYASDRGINEQFF. The DNA of the CDR3 is TGTGCCAGTAGTTACGCCTCGGACAGGGGAATCAATGAGCAGTTCTTC.

The J gene is TRBJ2-5, the V gene TRBV2; D unresolved. Germline loops: CDR1 SNHLY, CDR2 FYNNEI. The CDR3 is 11 residues long. Between the trimmed V and J ends, which lost 6 bases and 8 bases, there was a span of 10 bases. The CDR3 sequence is CASRYAQTQYF. The DNA of the CDR3 is TGTGCCAGCAGATATGCCCAAACCCAGTACTTC.

The V and J genes are TRBV20-1 and TRBJ2-7, with 9 bases that match TRBD2. CDR1 DFQATT and CDR2 SNEGSKA come from the germline V gene (reference sequence). The CDR3 consists of 15 residues. The CDR3 coding sequence is TGCAGCGCCCCGCCCGGGACTAGCTCGGTGGGGGAGCAGTACTTC. Translated: CSAPPGTSSVGEQYF.

This chain uses TRBV28 with TRBJ2-7; no firm D call. The ends were cut back, 6 bases at V and 7 bases at J, with 16 bases in the middle. CDR1 is MDHEN, CDR2 SYDVKM, per germline. This CDR3 has 13 residues. CDR3 nucleotides: TGTGCCAGCAGCTCCCCCAGTATGGGTGAGCAGTACTTC. It yields the protein CASSSPSMGEQYF.